This TCR beta chain was sequenced during a study of T cells expressing NK-cell markers. Study outcomes and limitations: Where a handful of donors were concerned, these clonotypes also led the CD3+CD56-NKG2C+ fraction.

A remark on this clonotype: Its target is not known.

Germline lookup yields CDR1 DFQATT and CDR2 SNEGSKA (reference sequence). The CDR3 covers 17 residues. No DNA is given; TCRdb re-called the 5' RACE reads and lists each CDR3 protein once. The specimen's table records roughly 430,000 distinct CDR3 sequences. The source is a woman aged 18 to 75 in good health. Material: blood T cells: a sorted CD56 or NKG2C T cell subset, CD4+ or CD8+ T cells, or bulk PBMC T cells (not recorded which). V usage is TRBV20-1 and J usage is TRBJ2-3; TCRdb designates TRBD2, a call that cannot be tested without DNA. This CDR3 reads CSAPLLAGSSFLDTQYF.